A single sample gave rise to the 15 T cell receptor beta chains below, sequenced in a study of T cell responses to AZD1222 COVID-19 vaccine (dated by TCRdb to the early 2020s). The time point label here, explained by the study, means: baseline before first vaccination. Library generation was performed with the immunoSEQ multiplex PCR assay. The table was pulled from immuneACCESS by TCRdb, which kept in-frame rearrangements only. Such tables lose some clones; where checked, under half of the loss comes from unresolved V genes, and the rest has no known cause. For this sample there are about 120,000 clones; around nine tenths appear just once. The top ten hold roughly 2.4% of the sample. The source was peripheral blood, collected on day 0 of AZD1222 vaccination. The receptors were gathered from an adult in good health.

This chain joins TRBV18 and TRBJ2-2; 9 nucleotides match TRBD1. This CDR3 has 17 residues. Germline trimming cut 6 bases from V and 6 bases from J; bases unmatched to any gene: 14. The germline gives CDR1 KGHSH, CDR2 LQKENI. CDR3 loop: CASSQSPPGQGAGELFF. CDR3 sequence (DNA): TGTGCCAGCTCCCAATCACCGCCGGGACAGGGAGCCGGGGAGCTGTTTTTT.

This chain connects TRBV28 to TRBJ1-5; D is unresolved. V was clipped by 3 bases and J by 2 bases, with 8 bases between them. Germline CDR1 reads MDHEN; CDR2 reads SYDVKM. The CDR3 is 14 residues long. CDR3 protein: CASSLVQGNQPQHF. The DNA of the CDR3 is TGTGCCAGCAGTTTGGTCCAGGGCAATCAGCCCCAGCATTTT.

V usage is TRBV9 and J usage is TRBJ2-5; 10 bases agree with TRBD2. Germline values: CDR1 SGDLS, CDR2 YYNGEE. The CDR3 length is 15 residues. With 3 bases clipped from V and 2 bases from J, the junction kept 4 bases outside the gene matches. The chain's CDR3 is CASSGSGRPQETQYF. CDR3 coding DNA: TGTGCCAGCAGCGGTAGCGGGAGGCCTCAAGAGACCCAGTACTTC.

This clone was counted between two and nine times. The J gene is TRBJ1-2, the V gene TRBV5-1; 12 positions agree with TRBD1. Trimming at V came to 8 bases and at J to 8 bases, leaving 10 bases not matched to a gene. This CDR3 is 14 amino acids long. Per the germline V gene, CDR1 is SGHRS and CDR2 is YFSETQ. As DNA, the CDR3 is TGCGCCAGTCGAGGGACAGGGGGCGCGGAGGGCTACACCTTC. It yields the protein CASRGTGGAEGYTF.

The gene calls are TRBV18 and TRBJ2-2; D perhaps matches TRBD1 (6 bases). Trimming pared 5 bases from V and 5 bases from J, leaving 9 bases between. The CDR3 has 13 residues. From germline, CDR1 is KGHSH and CDR2 LQKENI. The chain's CDR3 is CASSAQGTGELFF. CDR3 bases: TGTGCCAGCTCAGCTCAGGGGACCGGGGAGCTGTTTTTT.

The rearrangement uses TRBV3-1 (or the pseudogene TRBV3-2) and TRBJ1-5, with unresolved D. The CDR3 is made up of 14 amino acids. Per germline, CDR1 LGHDT and CDR2 YNNKEL (reference sequence). Trimming removed 0 bases from V and 4 bases from J, with 7 bases in between. The CDR3 spells CASSQDLGNQPQHF. The CDR3 DNA sequence: TGTGCCAGCAGCCAAGACTTAGGAAATCAGCCCCAGCATTTT.

The J gene is TRBJ1-2, the V gene TRBV2; D gene uncertain. The CDR3 consists of 13 residues. V was pared by 8 bases and J by 7 bases, with 17 bases between. Germline loops: CDR1 SNHLY, CDR2 FYNNEI. As DNA, the CDR3 is TGTGCCAGCTCCGTGCAGGTCCGAGGTGGCTACACCTTC. It translates to CASSVQVRGGYTF.

The V gene is TRBV7-3, the J gene TRBJ2-7; possible D gene TRBD1, 5 bases. Germline CDR1 reads SGHTA; CDR2 reads FQGTGA. The CDR3 length is 13 residues. Trimming pared 6 bases from V and 1 base from J, leaving 10 bases between. The CDR3 DNA reads TGTGCCAGCAGTCCTGACAGTTCCTACGAGCAGTACTTC. Its translation is CASSPDSSYEQYF.

The rearrangement uses TRBV29-1 and TRBJ2-5, with D tentatively TRBD1 (6 bases). The V end was cut by 2 bases, the J end by 5 bases, with 12 bases between. CDR1 and CDR2 (germline): SQVTM, ANQGSEA. CDR3 length: 13 amino acids. The CDR3 nucleotides are TGCAGCGTTGAAACGGTTACAGGGGAGACCCAGTACTTC. It specifies CSVETVTGETQYF.

The chain has TRBV6-5 and TRBJ2-7, with TRBD1 matching 7 bases. The junction had 9 bases not matched to a gene; V was cut back by 5 bases and J by 2 bases. CDR1 is MNHEY, CDR2 SVGAGI, per germline. This CDR3 is built from 15 residues. In DNA, the CDR3 is TGTGCCAGCAGTAAGGCCGGGACAGCCCCCTACGAGCAGTACTTC. It codes for CASSKAGTAPYEQYF.

The chain has TRBV5-1 and TRBJ1-6; D is perhaps TRBD1 (6 bases). The length of the CDR3 is 15 residues. Germline CDR1 and CDR2: SGHRS and YFSETQ. The germline V and J ends were trimmed by 2 bases and 5 bases, with 11 bases remaining between them. CDR3 protein: CASSLQGLHNSPLHF. The CDR3 DNA follows: TGCGCCAGCAGCTTACAGGGTCTCCATAATTCACCCCTCCACTTT.

The chain combines TRBV29-1 with TRBJ2-1; D remains ambiguous. Germline V gene lookup returns CDR1 SQVTM and CDR2 ANQGSEA. CDR3 length: 12 residues. V gave up 5 bases and J gave up 7 bases, with 12 bases separating them. CDR3 nucleotide sequence: TGCAGCGTTAGGGTAGTGGGGAATGAGCAGTTCTTC. Translating gives CSVRVVGNEQFF.

This rearrangement joins TRBV5-1 to TRBJ2-7; no clear D gene. The germline V and J ends were trimmed by 1 base and 3 bases, with 8 bases remaining between them. The CDR3 has 13 residues. Germline CDR1 SGHRS, CDR2 YFSETQ. This CDR3 reads CASSLTANYEQYF. CDR3 sequence (DNA): TGCGCCAGCAGCTTGACAGCGAACTACGAGCAGTACTTC. The full variable domain, with the rest looked up from reference TRBV5-1 and TRBJ2-7, is KAGVTQTPRYLIKTRGQQVTLSCSPISGHRSVSWYQQTPGQGLQFLFEYFSETQRNKGNFPGRFSGRQFSNSRSEMNVSTLELGDSALYLCASSLTANYEQYFGPGTRLTVT.

The chain carries TRBV5-4 and TRBJ2-1; 8 nucleotides align to TRBD2. Trimming cost V 4 bases and J 4 bases; bases outside gene matches: 13. The CDR3 has 17 amino acids. CDR1 is SGHNT and CDR2 is YYREEE in the germline V gene (reference sequence). The CDR3 DNA reads TGTGCCAGCAGCCGGGGGGGCGGGAGCGGCCCTTACAATGAGCAGTTCTTC. Protein sequence: CASSRGGGSGPYNEQFF.

The rearrangement joins TRBV28 to TRBJ1-3; D is unclear. Germline V gives CDR1 MDHEN, CDR2 SYDVKM. The CDR3 totals 15 residues. Trimming left V 6 bases short and J 3 bases short, with 15 bases between. As DNA, the CDR3 is TGTGCCAGCAGCTCCTTAGAGACGTTTGGAAACACCATATATTTT. This codes for CASSSLETFGNTIYF.